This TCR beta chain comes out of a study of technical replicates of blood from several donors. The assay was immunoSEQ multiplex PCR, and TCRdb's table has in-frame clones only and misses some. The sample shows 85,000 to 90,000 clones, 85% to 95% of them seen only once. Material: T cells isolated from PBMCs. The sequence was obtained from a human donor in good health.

This CDR3 reads CAWSSRGNQPQHF. CDR3 bases: TGTGCCTGGAGTAGCCGAGGCAATCAGCCCCAGCATTTT. The chain employs TRBV30 and TRBJ1-5; the D is unclear. The CDR3 runs to 13 residues. V was cut by 2 bases and J by 2 bases, with 7 bases left in between. Germline V CDR1 and CDR2: GTSNPN, SVGIG (reference sequence).